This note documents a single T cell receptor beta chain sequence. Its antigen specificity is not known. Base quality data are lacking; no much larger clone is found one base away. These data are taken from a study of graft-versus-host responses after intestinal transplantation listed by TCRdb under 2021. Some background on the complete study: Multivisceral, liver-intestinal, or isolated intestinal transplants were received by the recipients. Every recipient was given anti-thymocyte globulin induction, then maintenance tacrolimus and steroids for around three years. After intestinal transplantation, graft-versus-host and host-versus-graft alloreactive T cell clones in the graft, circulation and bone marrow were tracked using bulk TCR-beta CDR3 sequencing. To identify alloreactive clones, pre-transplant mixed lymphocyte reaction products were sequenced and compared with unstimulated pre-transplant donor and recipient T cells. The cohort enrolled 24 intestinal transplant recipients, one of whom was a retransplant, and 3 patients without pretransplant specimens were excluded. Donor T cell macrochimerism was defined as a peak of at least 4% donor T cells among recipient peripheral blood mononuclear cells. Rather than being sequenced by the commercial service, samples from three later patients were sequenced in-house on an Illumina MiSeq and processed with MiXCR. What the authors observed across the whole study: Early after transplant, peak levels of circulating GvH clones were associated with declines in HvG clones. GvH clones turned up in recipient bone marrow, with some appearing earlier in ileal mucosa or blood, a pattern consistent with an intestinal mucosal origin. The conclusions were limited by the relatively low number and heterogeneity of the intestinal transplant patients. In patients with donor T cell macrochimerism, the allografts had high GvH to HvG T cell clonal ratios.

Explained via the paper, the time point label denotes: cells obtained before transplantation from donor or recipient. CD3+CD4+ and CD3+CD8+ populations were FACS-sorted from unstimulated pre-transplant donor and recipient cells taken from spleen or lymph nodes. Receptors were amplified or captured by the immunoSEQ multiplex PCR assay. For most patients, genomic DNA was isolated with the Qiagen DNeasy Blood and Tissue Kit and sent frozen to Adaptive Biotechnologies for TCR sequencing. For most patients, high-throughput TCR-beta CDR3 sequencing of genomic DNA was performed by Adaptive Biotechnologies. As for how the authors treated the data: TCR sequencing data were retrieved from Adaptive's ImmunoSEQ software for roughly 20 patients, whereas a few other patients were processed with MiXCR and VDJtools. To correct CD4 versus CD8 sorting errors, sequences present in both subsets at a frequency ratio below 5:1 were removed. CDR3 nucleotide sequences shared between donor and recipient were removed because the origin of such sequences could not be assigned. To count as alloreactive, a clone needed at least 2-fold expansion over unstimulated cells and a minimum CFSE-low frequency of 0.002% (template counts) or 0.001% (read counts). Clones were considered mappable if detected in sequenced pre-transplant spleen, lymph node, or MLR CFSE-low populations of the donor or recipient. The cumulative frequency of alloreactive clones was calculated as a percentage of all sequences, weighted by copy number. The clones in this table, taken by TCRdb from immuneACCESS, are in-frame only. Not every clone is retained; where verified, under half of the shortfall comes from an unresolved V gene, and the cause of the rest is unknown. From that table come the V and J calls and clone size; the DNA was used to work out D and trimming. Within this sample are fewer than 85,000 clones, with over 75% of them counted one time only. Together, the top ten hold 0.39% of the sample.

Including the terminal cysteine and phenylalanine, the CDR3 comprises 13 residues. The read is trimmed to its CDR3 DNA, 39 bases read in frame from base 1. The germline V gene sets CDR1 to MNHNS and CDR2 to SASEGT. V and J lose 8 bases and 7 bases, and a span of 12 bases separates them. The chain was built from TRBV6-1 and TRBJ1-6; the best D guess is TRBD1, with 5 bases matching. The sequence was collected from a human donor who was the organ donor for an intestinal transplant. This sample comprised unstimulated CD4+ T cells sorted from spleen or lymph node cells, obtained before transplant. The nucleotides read TGTGCCAGCGGGACTTGGGTCAATTCACCCCTCCACTTT. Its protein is CASGTWVNSPLHF.